The source of this T cell receptor (beta chain) is a study of T cells after yellow fever vaccination. Study-level information: Any fraction with a low cell number was prepared using SMART-Seq v4 Ultra Low Input. Overall study findings and caveats: Reappearing after the booster were most of the clones from primary vaccination (almost 97% CD4, 85% to 90% CD8). Shared CD4/CD8 clonotypes were a small share, likely from convergent recombination.

After removal of 5 bases from V and 3 bases from J, the junction contained 17 bases not matched to a gene. The germline gives CDR1 LNHDA, CDR2 SQIVND (reference sequence). This CDR3 region has 19 residues. TCR cDNA, made by 5'RACE template switching, carried an added universal primer site and UMIs. TCRdb reprocessed the 5' RACE reads via MiXCR and lists one record per CDR3 protein. The sample carries 35,000 to 55,000 distinct CDR3 sequences, roughly 7% recorded once. This clonotype was picked up many times. The sequencing here drew on CD8+ T cells not binding an NS4B(214-222) dextramer, sorted from PBMCs, taken 45 days after the yellow fever booster vaccination. The chain recombines TRBV19 with TRBJ2-1; 9 bases align to TRBD2. This TCR derives from a man aged 25 to 40 who received the YFV17D yellow fever vaccine. In DNA, the CDR3 is TGTGCCAGTAGTCCCTTTGGACTAGCGCCTAGAGGGGTCTACAATGAGCAGTTCTTC. It specifies CASSPFGLAPRGVYNEQFF.